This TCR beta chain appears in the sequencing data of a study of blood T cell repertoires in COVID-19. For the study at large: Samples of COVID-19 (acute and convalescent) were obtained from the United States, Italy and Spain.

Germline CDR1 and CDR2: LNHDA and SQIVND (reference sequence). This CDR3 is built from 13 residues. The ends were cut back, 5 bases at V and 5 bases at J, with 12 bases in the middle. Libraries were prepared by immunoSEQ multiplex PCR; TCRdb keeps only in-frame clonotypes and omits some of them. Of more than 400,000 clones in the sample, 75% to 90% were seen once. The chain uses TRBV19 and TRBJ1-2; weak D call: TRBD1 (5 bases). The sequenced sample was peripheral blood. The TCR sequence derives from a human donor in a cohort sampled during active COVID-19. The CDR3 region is CASSQRGQYGYTF. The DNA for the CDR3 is TGTGCCAGTAGTCAAAGGGGCCAGTATGGCTACACCTTC.